The 30 T cell receptor beta chains below were found in one sample sequenced in a study of blood T cell repertoires in COVID-19. TCRdb's copy holds only in-frame clones and misses some; the assay was immunoSEQ multiplex PCR. This repertoire shows about 40,000 clones, 70% to 90% found once; its top ten account for 15%. Sequencing input: peripheral blood. The receptors shown here come from a man aged 70 or older with active COVID-19.

This clone appeared a single time. The CDR3 loop reads CASSRSGGSTDTQYF. The CDR3 DNA follows: TGTGCCAGCAGCCGTAGCGGGGGGAGCACAGATACGCAGTATTTT. The rearrangement joins TRBV4-2 to TRBJ2-3, with TRBD2 identical over 10 bases. V was clipped by 4 bases and J by 0 bases; unmatched bases: 1. Germline V gene data show CDR1 as LGHNA and CDR2 as YNFKEQ. The CDR3 length is 15 residues.

This chain links TRBV5-1 with TRBJ2-1, with TRBD2 matching over 11 bases. The V gene's germline CDR1 is SGHRS and CDR2 YFSETQ. There are 18 residues in the CDR3. V was pared by 4 bases and J by 1 base, with 10 bases of the junction left unmatched. As DNA, the CDR3 is TGCGCCAGCAGCGTAAGCTATAGCGGGGGGGAATCCTACAATGAGCAGTTCTTC. Amino acids: CASSVSYSGGESYNEQFF.

This chain connects TRBV3-1 (or the pseudogene TRBV3-2) to TRBJ2-5, with 13 bases matching TRBD2. The CDR3 extends over 15 amino acids. The germline V gene encodes CDR1 LGHDT and CDR2 YNNKEL (reference sequence). Trimming cost V 6 bases and J 5 bases; bases outside gene matches: 6. The CDR3: CASRPLAGGQETQYF. CDR3 nucleotide sequence: TGTGCCAGCAGACCACTAGCGGGGGGGCAGGAGACCCAGTACTTC.

This chain links TRBV4-1 with TRBJ2-1; D might be TRBD2 (6 bases). The CDR3 runs 15 residues. V lost 4 bases and J 4 bases, leaving 14 bases between the germline ends. In germline, CDR1 is MGHRA, CDR2 YSYEKL. The CDR3 loop reads CASSPSPTRYNEQFF. The DNA of the CDR3 is TGCGCCAGCAGCCCCTCGCCGACTAGATACAATGAGCAGTTCTTC.

The chain combines TRBV7-2 with TRBJ1-4, with 9 bases that match TRBD1. Per the germline V gene, CDR1 is SGHTA and CDR2 is FQGNSA. Trimming removed 2 bases from V and 0 bases from J; junction bases left unmatched: 7. The CDR3 consists of 18 residues. As DNA, the CDR3 is TGTGCCAGCAGCTTAACTCTTACAGGGGGCGCAACTAATGAAAAACTGTTTTTT. Its translation is CASSLTLTGGATNEKLFF.

This chain links TRBV2 with TRBJ1-1, with a possible D match to TRBD1 (6 bases). Between the trimmed V and J ends, which lost 2 bases and 2 bases, there was a span of 18 bases. The CDR3 is made up of 17 amino acids. Germline CDR1 reads SNHLY; CDR2 reads FYNNEI. CDR3 amino acids: CASSETTTTRGNTEAFF. In DNA form, the CDR3 reads TGTGCCAGCAGTGAAACTACAACCACCAGGGGAAACACTGAAGCTTTCTTT.

The rearrangement joins TRBV5-1 to TRBJ2-7; TRBD1 matches at 7 bases. CDR1 and CDR2 (germline): SGHRS, YFSETQ. With 2 bases clipped from V and 4 bases from J, the junction kept 3 bases outside the gene matches. The CDR3 has 13 residues. The CDR3 bases are TGCGCCAGCAGCTTCGACAGGGTGTACGAGCAGTACTTC. Amino acid sequence: CASSFDRVYEQYF.

This chain links TRBV14 with TRBJ2-7; 7 bases line up with TRBD1. The CDR3 covers 15 residues. Germline trimming cut 4 bases from V and 3 bases from J; bases unmatched to any gene: 9. CDR1 is SGHDN and CDR2 is FVKESK in the germline V gene. CDR3 sequence: CASSLSAGGSYEQYF. DNA of the CDR3: TGTGCCAGCAGCCTTTCAGCAGGGGGTAGCTACGAGCAGTACTTC.

Turning to this clone: One end of the junction does not line up with germline, which may come from a read error. The chain has TRBV10-1 and TRBJ2-7, with TRBD2 matching over 10 bases. Per the germline V gene, CDR1 is WNHNN and CDR2 is SYGVQD (reference sequence). This CDR3 contains 15 residues. As DNA, the CDR3 is TGCGCCCGCAGTGAGAGCGGGGGGGTGGGTGGCGAGCAGTACTTC. Residues: CARSESGGVGGEQYF.

This clone has a single count. CDR3 sequence (DNA): TGTGCCACCGTTTACATCCGGGTCGAAGCTTTCTTT. Translating gives CATVYIRVEAFF. This chain uses TRBV24-1 with TRBJ1-1; D remains ambiguous. This CDR3 is built from 12 residues. Germline V gene sequence: CDR1 KGHDR, CDR2 SFDVKD. Trimming removed 9 bases from V and 8 bases from J, with 15 bases in between.

This chain connects TRBV27 to TRBJ2-1; 9 bases agree with TRBD2. V lost 7 bases and J lost 7; bases outside the gene matches: 5. CDR1 and CDR2 from the germline V gene are MNHEY and SMNVEV (reference sequence). The CDR3 totals 13 residues. In DNA, the CDR3 is TGTGCCAGCACCCGGAGCGGGGGGAATGAGCAGTTCTTC. Translation: CASTRSGGNEQFF.

DNA of the CDR3: TGTGCCAGCAGTGAAGGGGCGGGGCCCTACGAGCAGTACTTC. It specifies CASSEGAGPYEQYF. The V call is TRBV6-1, the J call TRBJ2-7; a weak D match, TRBD2 (6 bases). The CDR3 is 14 amino acids. Trimming left V 1 base short and J 2 bases short, with 9 bases between. Per the germline V gene, CDR1 is MNHNS and CDR2 is SASEGT.

The chain links TRBV5-1 to TRBJ2-7, with D maybe TRBD1 (5 bases). The CDR3 runs to 13 residues. CDR1 and CDR2 from the germline V gene are SGHRS and YFSETQ. V was clipped by 2 bases and J by 2 bases, with 8 bases between them. The CDR3 DNA is TGCGCCAGCAGCTTTGGGGCCGCCTACGAGCAGTACTTC. Its translation is CASSFGAAYEQYF. The entire variable domain, with the rest obtained from reference TRBV5-1 and TRBJ2-7, is as follows: KAGVTQTPRYLIKTRGQQVTLSCSPISGHRSVSWYQQTPGQGLQFLFEYFSETQRNKGNFPGRFSGRQFSNSRSEMNVSTLELGDSALYLCASSFGAAYEQYFGPGTRLTVT.

CDR3 nucleotide sequence: TGTGCCAGCTCACGGGCCAGCTTAAACACTGAAGCTTTCTTT. This translates into CASSRASLNTEAFF. J is TRBJ1-1 and V is TRBV18; D not certain. Germline V CDR1 and CDR2: KGHSH, LQKENI. Trimming shortened V by 4 bases and J by 2 bases, and 11 bases separated the two germline ends. The CDR3 has 14 residues. Variable domain in full (rest from reference TRBV18 and TRBJ1-1): NAGVMQNPRHLVRRRGQEARLRCSPMKGHSHVYWYRQLPEEGLKFMVYLQKENIIDESGMPKERFSAEFPKEGPSILRIQQVVRGDSAAYFCASSRASLNTEAFFGQGTRLTVV.

This chain connects TRBV12-2 to TRBJ2-2; TRBD2 is the table's D call, not checked against the DNA. TRBV12-2 is designated a pseudogene. CDR3 length equals 17 residues. The CDR3 region has the DNA TGTGCAAGTCGCTTAGCTATCCAGCGGGGGCGTGTCGGGGAGCTGTTTTTT. Its protein is CASRLAIQRGRVGELFF.

This rearrangement joins TRBV5-4 to TRBJ2-3; 7 bases fit TRBD2. V was clipped by 3 bases and J by 4 bases; unmatched bases: 14. This CDR3 is 17 amino acids long. The germline CDR1 and CDR2 sequences are SGHNT and YYREEE (reference sequence). Here the CDR3 DNA reads TGTGCCAGCAGCTCCGGGACTATCACGGGGAGGGCAGATACGCAGTATTTT. It yields the protein CASSSGTITGRADTQYF.

The chain has TRBV18 and TRBJ2-3, with 13 bases aligning to TRBD2. Germline V lookup: CDR1 KGHSH, CDR2 LQKENI. V was pared by 1 base and J by 5 bases, with 6 bases of the junction left unmatched. CDR3 length: 17 residues. The CDR3 nucleotides read TGTGCCAGCTCACCACAACTAGCGGGGGGGCCGAAAGATACGCAGTATTTT. Its translation: CASSPQLAGGPKDTQYF.

This clone was counted only a few times. The CDR3 reads CASSQDNRESGNTIYF. The CDR3 coding sequence is TGCGCCAGCAGCCAAGATAACAGGGAGTCTGGAAACACCATATATTTT. The V gene is TRBV4-1, the J gene TRBJ1-3, with D possibly TRBD1 on 6 matching bases. Trimming stripped 0 bases from V and 1 base from J, with 10 bases between. Looked up from germline, CDR1 is MGHRA and CDR2 is YSYEKL. The CDR3 runs 16 residues.

The chain couples TRBV10-2 to TRBJ1-2; 8 bases map to TRBD1. The germline V gene encodes CDR1 WSHSY and CDR2 SAAADI. Unmatched junction bases numbered 7, after V lost 0 bases and J lost 7 bases. CDR3 length equals 15 residues. The CDR3 region is CASSESGQGALGYTF. The CDR3 coding sequence is TGCGCCAGCAGTGAGTCGGGTCAGGGGGCGCTTGGCTACACCTTC.

The J gene is TRBJ2-7, the V gene TRBV23-1, with TRBD1 as a possible D gene (5 bases). TRBV23-1 is an ORF, with its function uncertain. V gave up 2 bases and J gave up 6 bases, with 17 bases separating them. The CDR3 sequence is 15 residues long. The CDR3 region is CASSQSEIGVGEQYF. CDR3 coding DNA: TGCGCCAGCAGTCAAAGTGAAATAGGGGTCGGCGAGCAGTACTTC.

The chain recombines TRBV18 with TRBJ2-3, with 10 bases that match TRBD1. Germline CDR1 KGHSH, CDR2 LQKENI. This CDR3 region has 16 residues. J was trimmed by 3 bases and V by 4 bases; bases with no gene match: 7. CDR3 residues: CASSLGWDRGTDTQYF. The DNA of the CDR3 is TGTGCCAGCTCACTGGGCTGGGACAGGGGTACAGATACGCAGTATTTT.

The chain couples TRBV3-1 (or the pseudogene TRBV3-2) to TRBJ1-5; the match to TRBD1 covers 7 bases. Germline V lookup: CDR1 LGHDT, CDR2 YNNKEL (reference sequence). V lost 0 bases to trimming and J lost 9 bases; unmatched junction nucleotides: 5. The CDR3 runs 14 residues. The CDR3 protein is CASSQDRQGMPQHF. In DNA, the CDR3 is TGTGCCAGCAGCCAAGATAGACAGGGAATGCCCCAGCATTTT.

This chain connects TRBV28 to TRBJ1-5, with TRBD1 matching over 9 bases. V gave up 4 bases and J gave up 5 bases; unmatched junction bases: 6. This CDR3 region has 15 residues. Germline-derived CDR1 and CDR2 are MDHEN and SYDVKM. The CDR3 protein is CASSSPGQGYQPQHF. As DNA, the CDR3 is TGTGCCAGCAGTTCACCGGGACAGGGCTATCAGCCCCAGCATTTT.

The chain employs TRBV7-2 and TRBJ1-4; no definite D call. CDR3 size: 14 residues. From germline, CDR1 is SGHTA and CDR2 FQGNSA. Trimming pared 1 base from V and 5 bases from J, leaving 8 bases between. CDR3 protein: CASSLEDFNEKLFF. Here the CDR3 DNA reads TGTGCCAGCAGCTTAGAGGACTTCAATGAAAAACTGTTTTTT.

J is TRBJ1-4 and V is TRBV6-2 or TRBV6-3; 8 nucleotides agree with TRBD1. CDR1 is MNHEY, CDR2 SVGEGT, per germline. The CDR3 consists of 15 residues. J gave up 5 bases and V 5 bases, and 7 bases lay outside the gene matches. Written as DNA, the CDR3 is TGTGCCAGCAGTGACCAGGACAGGGCGAATGAAAAACTGTTTTTT. It specifies CASSDQDRANEKLFF.

The chain is built from TRBV5-4 and TRBJ2-1, with 7 bases fitting TRBD2. Trimming cost V 4 bases and J 0 bases; bases outside gene matches: 4. CDR1 SGHNT and CDR2 YYREEE come from the germline V gene (reference sequence). CDR3 length equals 15 residues. CDR3 sequence reads: CASSPGGSSYNEQFF. The CDR3 region has the DNA TGTGCCAGCAGCCCCGGGGGGAGCTCCTACAATGAGCAGTTCTTC.

V is TRBV7-2 and J is TRBJ2-5; no clear D gene. Trimming removed 1 base from V and 5 bases from J, with 11 bases in between. CDR3 length: 14 amino acids. CDR1 is SGHTA and CDR2 is FQGNSA in the germline V gene. The CDR3 spells CASSLGAAGETQYF. The CDR3 DNA reads TGTGCCAGCAGCTTAGGGGCTGCCGGCGAGACCCAGTACTTC.

V usage is TRBV5-1 and J usage is TRBJ2-1; maybe TRBD1 (5 bases). In germline, CDR1 is SGHRS, CDR2 YFSETQ. V was shortened by 1 base and J by 8 bases, with 13 bases between the two germline ends. The CDR3 runs 14 residues. The chain's CDR3 is CASSLSGFKDEQFF. The CDR3 DNA reads TGCGCCAGCAGCTTGTCAGGGTTTAAGGATGAGCAGTTCTTC.

The chain combines TRBV18 with TRBJ1-5, with D tentatively TRBD1 (6 bases). Germline CDR1 reads KGHSH; CDR2 reads LQKENI. Trimming cost V 2 bases and J 1 base, with 18 bases left between them. CDR3 size: 18 residues. CDR3 in amino acids: CASSPEQGWRRSNQPQHF. In DNA, the CDR3 is TGTGCCAGCTCACCAGAACAGGGATGGCGGCGGAGCAATCAGCCCCAGCATTTT.

The chain is built from TRBV7-8 and TRBJ2-2; 8 nucleotides line up with TRBD1. Germline trimming cut 2 bases from V and 0 bases from J; bases unmatched to any gene: 5. This CDR3 spans 17 amino acids. Germline V CDR1 and CDR2: SGHVS, FQNEAQ. The CDR3: CASSLLDRASNTGELFF. DNA of the CDR3: TGTGCCAGCAGCTTACTGGACAGGGCTTCGAACACCGGGGAGCTGTTTTTT.